This is a list of T cell receptor beta chains from one sample in a study of T cell changes during pregnancy in multiple sclerosis. Clones were sequenced by immunoSEQ multiplex PCR, and TCRdb holds only the in-frame ones, with some missing. The sample lists over 50,000 clones; around nine tenths were seen once. Sequencing was performed on peripheral blood from another person, used as feeder cells. These receptors were collected from a human donor whose cells served as feeder cells for cultures in a pregnancy study. The CDR3 runs from the conserved cysteine through the conserved F or W.

j_call v_call cdr3_aa
TRBJ1-1 TRBV19 CASSRRYTEAFF
TRBJ2-3 TRBV29-1 CSADGGEPTDTQYF
TRBJ1-1 TRBV6-1 CASIGQLEAFF
TRBJ2-7 TRBV7-9 CASSRTGSYEQYF
TRBJ2-3 TRBV5-1 CASSSLEVTDTQYF
TRBJ1-3 TRBV5-6 CASSLYGSGNTIYF
TRBJ2-7 TRBV4-1 CASSQDTGDRADGDYEQYF
TRBJ2-6 TRBV5-6 CASSFTLGGVLTF
TRBJ2-5 TRBV27 CASSSGFGTQYF
TRBJ2-7 TRBV10-2 CASGHGGGAYEQYF
TRBJ1-2 TRBV28 CASRSGQLSYGYTF
TRBJ1-5 TRBV30 CAWSVMVGPSNQPQHF
TRBJ2-1 TRBV5-4 CASSPPGQGTNEQFF
TRBJ1-1 TRBV2 CASSRRSSATEAFF
TRBJ2-1 TRBV25-1 CASSEHYYNEQFF
TRBJ2-5 TRBV5-1 CASSSVLSSTETQYF
TRBJ1-2 TRBV5-6 CASRQTGPFFYGYTF
TRBJ2-1 TRBV20-1 CSAKGNEQFF
TRBJ2-1 TRBV5-1 CASSLQDYEQFF
TRBJ1-2 TRBV4-1 CASSQPLPQGGSVSYGYTF
TRBJ2-1 TRBV19 CASTTLAESSYNEQFF
TRBJ1-2 TRBV19 CASSIPRQGAYGYTF
TRBJ1-1 TRBV30 CAWSVLGMNTEAFF
TRBJ2-3 TRBV6-4 CASSGSGGADTQYF
TRBJ1-1 TRBV30 CAWALLRNTEAFF
TRBJ2-2 TRBV12-5 CASGLGTWTGILSNTGELFF
TRBJ1-1 TRBV27 CASSLQGNTEAFF
TRBJ2-2 TRBV15 CATPTGQRILTNTGELFF
TRBJ2-1 TRBV28 CASSSIIGTDSYNEQFF
TRBJ2-1 TRBV9 CASSVGSGSYGNEQFF
TRBJ2-7 TRBV27 CASSFLAGPYEQYF
TRBJ1-5 TRBV7-8 CASSLFFLGGSNQPQHF
TRBJ2-5 TRBV11-3 CASSLGGAGVEETQYF